Listed here are 22 T cell receptor beta chains from one sample, sequenced in a study of blood T cells in healthy people across ages. A second PCR of 7 to 11 cycles used a sample-barcoded 5' primer and a J-beta primer mix. MiXCR, applied by TCRdb to the 5' RACE reads, yields one record per CDR3 protein. Found here are some 800,000 distinct CDR3 sequences, approximately 25% of them singletons; the top ten hold under 4.5%. The same sample was also studied in work on T cells of mothers and their children.

The sample taken for sequencing was blood. The source of these receptors is a boy younger than 18 in good health.

This chain links TRBV29-1 with TRBJ2-5, with D maybe TRBD2 (6 bases). Germline loops: CDR1 SQVTM, CDR2 ANQGSEA. The CDR3 has 13 residues. The V and J ends lost 3 bases and 5 bases respectively, with 13 bases between them. The CDR3 DNA reads as TGCAGCGTTGATCCGAGCGGAGGGGAGACCCAGTACTTC. Translated: CSVDPSGGETQYF.

This clonotype has a handful of counts. The chain employs TRBV5-1 and TRBJ1-6; D gene unclear. The CDR3 runs to 12 residues. V was pared by 0 bases and J by 12 bases, with 7 bases between. Germline CDR1 and CDR2: SGHRS and YFSETQ. As DNA, the CDR3 is TGCGCCAGCAGCTTGGAAGGCGGACCCCTCCACTTT. Residues: CASSLEGGPLHF. The whole variable domain, filled in from reference TRBV5-1 and TRBJ1-6, reads KAGVTQTPRYLIKTRGQQVTLSCSPISGHRSVSWYQQTPGQGLQFLFEYFSETQRNKGNFPGRFSGRQFSNSRSEMNVSTLELGDSALYLCASSLEGGPLHFGNGTRLTVT.

The chain employs TRBV27 and TRBJ2-7; no clear D. Trimming left V 3 bases short and J 5 bases short, with 20 bases between. The CDR3 covers 16 residues. Germline values: CDR1 MNHEY, CDR2 SMNVEV (reference sequence). CDR3 DNA: TGTGCCAGCAGTTTCGGGCGGAGCCCACCGTTGGACGAGCAGTACTTC. Protein product: CASSFGRSPPLDEQYF.

In its sample, this clonotype was seen a few times. The chain links TRBV27 to TRBJ2-4; possible D gene TRBD1, 5 bases. Germline CDR1 is MNHEY and CDR2 is SMNVEV (reference sequence). The CDR3 spans 15 residues. V was cut by 2 bases and J by 1 base, with 9 bases left in between. The CDR3 region has the DNA TGTGCCAGCAGTTTAGACAGACTGGCCAAAAACATTCAGTACTTC. It encodes CASSLDRLAKNIQYF.

This clonotype turned up a few times. V and J are TRBV13 and TRBJ2-3; 13 bases fit TRBD2. The CDR3 length is 18 residues. The germline V gene encodes CDR1 PRHDT and CDR2 FYEKMQ (reference sequence). J gave up 2 bases and V 0 bases, and 5 bases lay outside the gene matches. The CDR3 coding sequence is TGTGCCAGCAGCTTAGGCGGACTAGCGGGGGAGAACACAGATACGCAGTATTTT. Protein product: CASSLGGLAGENTDTQYF.

This chain links TRBV6-1 with TRBJ2-7, with 9 bases matching TRBD1. The V gene end was trimmed by 7 bases and the J gene end by 4 bases; junction bases not matched to a gene: 8. The CDR3 loop spans 14 amino acids. Germline CDR1 is MNHNS and CDR2 is SASEGT. The CDR3 DNA sequence: TGTGCCAGCAAGCACAGGGGGCGCGGTTACGAGCAGTACTTC. Translation gives CASKHRGRGYEQYF.

This clonotype was counted at least ten times. The rearrangement links TRBV27 to TRBJ2-7; D might be TRBD1 (6 bases). The CDR3 has 14 amino acids. Germline V lookup: CDR1 MNHEY, CDR2 SMNVEV (reference sequence). The V end lost 2 bases, the J end lost 2 bases, and 10 bases lay between the germline ends. In DNA form, the CDR3 reads TGTGCCAGCAGTTTAACCCAGGGGACCTACGAGCAGTACTTC. This codes for CASSLTQGTYEQYF.

This clonotype was recorded at least ten times. The chain links TRBV7-8 to TRBJ2-2; D could derive from TRBD1 or TRBD2 (5 bases each). Trimming cost V 1 base and J 1 base, with 13 bases left between them. Per germline, CDR1 SGHVS and CDR2 FQNEAQ. The CDR3 extends over 17 amino acids. Here the CDR3 reads CASSLVAGSGNTGELFF. Here the CDR3 DNA reads TGTGCCAGCAGCTTAGTCGCAGGGAGCGGGAACACCGGGGAGCTGTTTTTT.

The chain carries TRBV20-1 and TRBJ2-5; 7 bases agree with TRBD1. The CDR3 spans 14 residues. Germline V gene data show CDR1 as DFQATT and CDR2 as SNEGSKA (reference sequence). V gave up 6 bases and J gave up 1 base; unmatched junction bases: 8. The CDR3 protein is CSANRGVGQETQYF. CDR3 nucleotide sequence: TGCAGTGCCAACAGGGGCGTCGGCCAAGAGACCCAGTACTTC.

This clonotype has more than one count but fewer than ten. The rearrangement joins TRBV29-1 to TRBJ2-7; D may match TRBD1 or TRBD2 (5 bases each). V was clipped by 4 bases and J by 2 bases, with 12 bases between them. Germline V gives CDR1 SQVTM, CDR2 ANQGSEA. The CDR3 runs 13 residues. In DNA form, the CDR3 reads TGCAGCGTTGGCATGAGGGGTCCCTACGAGCAGTACTTC. Its translation: CSVGMRGPYEQYF.

This clonotype was seen more than once but under ten times. CDR3 bases: TGTGCCAGCAGTTTTTTTAATCAGGGGGCCCCTGAAGCTTTCTTT. It yields the protein CASSFFNQGAPEAFF. The chain employs TRBV27 and TRBJ1-1; 8 bases match TRBD1. This CDR3 has 15 amino acids. The ends lost 3 bases at V and 6 bases at J; junction bases unmatched: 9. The germline V gene has CDR1 MNHEY and CDR2 SMNVEV (reference sequence).

The rearrangement uses TRBV29-1 and TRBJ2-1; TRBD1 agrees at 7 bases. Trimming at V came to 3 bases and at J to 5 bases, leaving 7 bases not matched to a gene. The CDR3 totals 14 residues. Germline CDR1 reads SQVTM; CDR2 reads ANQGSEA. The CDR3 protein is CSVEPKDRNNEQFF. DNA for the CDR3: TGCAGCGTTGAGCCTAAGGACAGGAACAATGAGCAGTTCTTC.

V usage is TRBV25-1 and J usage is TRBJ2-7; tentatively, D is TRBD2 (6 bases). Germline V gives CDR1 MGHDK, CDR2 SYGVNS. The CDR3 has 11 amino acids. With 6 bases removed from V and 9 bases from J, the gap between germline ends came to 12 bases. The CDR3 coding sequence is TGTGCCAGCAGGGATCTCGGGGGGCAGTACTTC. Encoded protein: CASRDLGGQYF.

This clonotype has a handful of counts. This chain links TRBV12-3 or TRBV12-4 with TRBJ2-5; D may correspond to TRBD1 or TRBD2 (5 bases each). The DNA matches TRBJ2-7 better at its end, which makes the J call doubtful. The CDR3 consists of 14 residues. This CDR3 reads CASKPGFGGYEQYF. CDR3 in DNA: TGTGCCAGCAAGCCAGGGTTTGGGGGATACGAGCAGTACTTC.

The chain combines TRBV2 with TRBJ2-5; 7 nucleotides match TRBD2. The J call may be in error: the DNA end matches TRBJ2-7 better. Per the germline V gene, CDR1 is SNHLY and CDR2 is FYNNEI. The CDR3 has 13 residues. This CDR3 is CASSEGLAHEQYF. Here the CDR3 DNA reads TGTGCCAGCAGTGAAGGACTAGCCCACGAGCAGTACTTC.

This clonotype came up a few times. This chain uses TRBV29-1 with TRBJ2-5; 10 bases are a match to TRBD2. Germline V gene sequence: CDR1 SQVTM, CDR2 ANQGSEA. This CDR3 contains 14 residues. Trimming removed 3 bases from V and 4 bases from J; junction bases left unmatched: 5. CDR3: CSVDQAGGPETQYF. The CDR3 nucleotides read TGCAGCGTTGATCAAGCGGGAGGGCCAGAGACCCAGTACTTC.

This clonotype was seen only a few times. The chain recombines TRBV10-3 with TRBJ2-7, with D perhaps matching TRBD1 (5 bases). The CDR3 extends over 16 amino acids. The germline V gene encodes CDR1 ENHRY and CDR2 SYGVKD. Between the trimmed V and J ends, which lost 5 bases and 4 bases, there was a span of 21 bases. The CDR3 region is CAISFSTGFGAYEQYF. The CDR3 DNA follows: TGTGCCATCAGTTTCTCAACAGGATTTGGGGCTTACGAGCAGTACTTC.

The chain uses TRBV7-2 and TRBJ2-7; D perhaps matches TRBD1 (6 bases). This CDR3 contains 16 residues. The germline V and J ends were trimmed by 2 bases and 0 bases, with 14 bases remaining between them. Germline CDR1 and CDR2: SGHTA and FQGNSA. CDR3 DNA sequence: TGTGCCAGCAGCTTAACGCGCACGGGACACTCCTACGAGCAGTACTTC. Translating it yields CASSLTRTGHSYEQYF.

The V call is TRBV7-6, the J call TRBJ2-5; unclear D gene. Germline values: CDR1 SGHVS, CDR2 FNYEAQ. Trimming shortened V by 7 bases and J by 2 bases, and 14 bases separated the two germline ends. This CDR3 region has 14 residues. DNA of the CDR3: TGTGCCAGCAACTTTGATGACATGCAAGAGACCCAGTACTTC. This translates into CASNFDDMQETQYF.

The V gene is TRBV7-9, the J gene TRBJ2-5; tentatively, D is TRBD1 (5 bases). The V end lost 3 bases, the J end lost 5 bases, and 16 bases lay between the germline ends. The CDR3 is made up of 15 amino acids. Germline V gene lookup returns CDR1 SEHNR and CDR2 FQNEAQ (reference sequence). In DNA, the CDR3 is TGTGCCAGCAGCTTTCCGGGCAGGGCATTGGAGACCCAGTACTTC. Residues: CASSFPGRALETQYF.

The genes are TRBV4-3 and TRBJ2-7; unclear D gene. Germline V gene lookup returns CDR1 LGHNA and CDR2 YSLEER. The CDR3 has 15 residues. Between the trimmed V and J ends, which lost 5 bases and 3 bases, there was a span of 17 bases. The CDR3 reads CASSTAVGAIYEQYF. In DNA, the CDR3 is TGCGCCAGCAGCACGGCGGTGGGTGCCATCTACGAGCAGTACTTC.

The chain couples TRBV7-3 to TRBJ2-7; 10 positions agree with TRBD2. Losses at the gene ends were 0 bases for V and 4 bases for J; bases not matched to a gene: 12. Germline assignment: CDR1 SGHTA and CDR2 FQGTGA. The CDR3 contains 18 residues. The CDR3 DNA sequence: TGTGCCAGCAGCTTAACAAGGACTAGCGGCTTTTTACTTTACGAGCAGTACTTC. Translation gives CASSLTRTSGFLLYEQYF.